Each of the 8 T cell receptor beta chains below was sequenced from the same sample in a study of T-cell memory formation after mild COVID-19. TCRdb re-called the 5' RACE reads through MiXCR, storing one row per CDR3 protein. The sample includes about 210,000 distinct CDR3 sequences, around 26% seen only once; the top ten take more than 9.5%. Sequenced input: PBMCs or a T cell subset sorted from them (not recorded which). The receptors shown here come from an adult woman who had mild COVID-19 (a few samples of this study predate the infection). Cell type and time point are not known.

This CDR3 reads CASSPRQRDVTGELFF. DNA for the CDR3: TGTGCCAGCTCACCACGTCAGAGGGACGTCACCGGGGAGCTGTTTTTT. This chain joins TRBV18 and TRBJ2-2; D tentatively reads TRBD1 or TRBD2 (5 bases each). Germline CDR1 reads KGHSH; CDR2 reads LQKENI. The CDR3 extends over 16 amino acids. The V gene lost 1 base and the J gene lost 4 bases, with 13 bases spanning the gap.

This clonotype appeared a few times. This sequence joins TRBV4-3 and TRBJ2-3; TRBD2 aligns across 11 bases. The germline V gene encodes CDR1 LGHNA and CDR2 YSLEER. The CDR3 is 16 amino acids. V was pared by 4 bases and J by 2 bases, with 5 bases of the junction left unmatched. CDR3 bases: TGCGCCAGCAGCCTCCGACTAGCGGGACTCACAGATACGCAGTATTTT. Residues: CASSLRLAGLTDTQYF.

The V call is TRBV4-2, the J call TRBJ2-5; 8 bases fit TRBD2. Germline V CDR1 and CDR2: LGHNA, YNFKEQ. The ends lost 4 bases at V and 7 bases at J; junction bases unmatched: 8. This CDR3 has 14 residues. In nucleotides, the CDR3 is TGTGCCAGCAGCCGCCCGGGACTAGGAGTGACCCAGTACTTC. Protein sequence: CASSRPGLGVTQYF.

This clonotype was counted only a few times. V usage is TRBV15 and J usage is TRBJ2-4; 8 bases are a match to TRBD2. Trimming removed 0 bases from V and 4 bases from J; junction bases left unmatched: 8. The CDR3 runs 17 residues. Germline CDR1 LNHNV, CDR2 YYDKDF (reference sequence). CDR3 amino acids: CATSRDWDGGDKNIQYF. The CDR3 DNA sequence: TGTGCCACCAGCAGAGATTGGGACGGGGGGGATAAAAACATTCAGTACTTC.

This clonotype appeared many times. This sequence joins TRBV12-5 and TRBJ1-5, with no clear D. CDR3 size: 10 residues. CDR1 and CDR2 (germline): LGHNT, FRNRAP. Trimming left V 11 bases short and J 11 bases short, with 13 bases between. In nucleotides, the CDR3 is TGTGCTCCAGCGGGGTGGACCCAGCATTTT. The encoded protein is CAPAGWTQHF.

This chain links TRBV18 with TRBJ2-3; unclear D gene. CDR1 is KGHSH and CDR2 is LQKENI in the germline V gene. This CDR3 comprises 11 residues. The ends were cut back, 5 bases at V and 4 bases at J, with 4 bases in the middle. This CDR3 is CASSIPDTQYF. CDR3 nucleotide sequence: TGTGCCAGCTCAATTCCAGATACGCAGTATTTT.

The chain joins TRBV27 to TRBJ1-1; D is undetermined. The length of the CDR3 is 13 residues. The V gene's germline CDR1 is MNHEY and CDR2 SMNVEV (reference sequence). V dropped 5 bases and J dropped 5 bases, with 12 bases sitting between them. CDR3 sequence (DNA): TGTGCCAGCAGTCCCGGAACAAGGACTGAAGCTTTCTTT. It encodes CASSPGTRTEAFF.

This rearrangement joins TRBV7-2 to TRBJ1-4; D is possibly TRBD1 (5 bases). The CDR3 spans 15 residues. The V gene's germline CDR1 is SGHTA and CDR2 FQGNSA. The V gene lost 1 base and the J gene lost 4 bases, with 10 bases spanning the gap. In nucleotides, the CDR3 is TGTGCCAGCAGCTTAGTGCCAGGGAATAATGAAAAACTGTTTTTT. It translates to CASSLVPGNNEKLFF.